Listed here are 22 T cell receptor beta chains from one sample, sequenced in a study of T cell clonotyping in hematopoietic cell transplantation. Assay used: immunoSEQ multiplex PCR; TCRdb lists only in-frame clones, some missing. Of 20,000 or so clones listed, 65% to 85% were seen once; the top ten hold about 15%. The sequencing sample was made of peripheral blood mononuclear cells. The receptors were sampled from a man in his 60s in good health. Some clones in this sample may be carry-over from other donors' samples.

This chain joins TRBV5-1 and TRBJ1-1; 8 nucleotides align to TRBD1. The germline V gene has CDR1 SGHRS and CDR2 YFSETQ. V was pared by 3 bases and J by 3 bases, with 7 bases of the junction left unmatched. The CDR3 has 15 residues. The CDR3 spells CASSWSGGADTEAFF. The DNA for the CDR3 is TGCGCCAGCAGCTGGTCAGGGGGCGCGGACACTGAAGCTTTCTTT. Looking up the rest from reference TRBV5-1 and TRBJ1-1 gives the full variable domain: KAGVTQTPRYLIKTRGQQVTLSCSPISGHRSVSWYQQTPGQGLQFLFEYFSETQRNKGNFPGRFSGRQFSNSRSEMNVSTLELGDSALYLCASSWSGGADTEAFFGQGTRLTVV.

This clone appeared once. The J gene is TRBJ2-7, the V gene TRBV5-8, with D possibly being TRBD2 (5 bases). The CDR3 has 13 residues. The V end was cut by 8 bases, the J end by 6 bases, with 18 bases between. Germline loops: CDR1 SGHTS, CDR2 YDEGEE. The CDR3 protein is CARSRGRSGEQYF. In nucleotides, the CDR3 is TGTGCCAGATCTCGTGGACGAAGCGGCGAGCAGTACTTC.

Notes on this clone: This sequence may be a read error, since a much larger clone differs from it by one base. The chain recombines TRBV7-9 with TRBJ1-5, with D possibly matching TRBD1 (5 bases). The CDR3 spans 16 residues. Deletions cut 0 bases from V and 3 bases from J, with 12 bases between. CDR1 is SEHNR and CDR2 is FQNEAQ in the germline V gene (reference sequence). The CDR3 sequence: CASSLAGRSLNQPQHF. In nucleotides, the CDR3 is TGTGCCAGCAGCTTAGCGGGACGGTCACTCAATCAGCCCCAGCATTTT.

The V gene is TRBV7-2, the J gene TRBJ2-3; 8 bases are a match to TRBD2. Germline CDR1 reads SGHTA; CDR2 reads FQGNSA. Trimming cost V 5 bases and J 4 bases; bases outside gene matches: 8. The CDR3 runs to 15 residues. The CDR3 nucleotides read TGTGCCAGCAGCCCAGCGGGAGTGGGGGCAGATACGCAGTATTTT. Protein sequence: CASSPAGVGADTQYF.

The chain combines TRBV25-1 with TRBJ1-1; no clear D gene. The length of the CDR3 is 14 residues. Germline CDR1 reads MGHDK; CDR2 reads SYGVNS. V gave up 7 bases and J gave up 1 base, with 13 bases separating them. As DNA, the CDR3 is TGTGCCAGCATGATAAATGGCGGGAACACTGAAGCTTTCTTT. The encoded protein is CASMINGGNTEAFF.

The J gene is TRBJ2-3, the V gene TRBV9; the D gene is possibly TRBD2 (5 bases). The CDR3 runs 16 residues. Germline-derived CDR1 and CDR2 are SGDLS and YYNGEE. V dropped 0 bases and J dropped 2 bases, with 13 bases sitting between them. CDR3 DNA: TGTGCCAGCAGCGTAGGGACTGCCTTCGACACAGATACGCAGTATTTT. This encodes CASSVGTAFDTDTQYF.

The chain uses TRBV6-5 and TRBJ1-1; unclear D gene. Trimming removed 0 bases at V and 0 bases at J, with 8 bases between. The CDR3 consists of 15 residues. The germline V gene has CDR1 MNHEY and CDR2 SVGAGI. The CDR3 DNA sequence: TGTGCCAGCAGTTACTCGAAGGCGGTGAACACTGAAGCTTTCTTT. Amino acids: CASSYSKAVNTEAFF.

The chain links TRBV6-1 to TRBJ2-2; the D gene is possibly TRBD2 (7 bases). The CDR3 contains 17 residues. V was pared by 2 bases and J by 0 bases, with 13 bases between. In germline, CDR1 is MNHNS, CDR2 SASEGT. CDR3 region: CASSEWGGWANTGELFF. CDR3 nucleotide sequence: TGTGCCAGCAGTGAATGGGGGGGCTGGGCGAACACCGGGGAGCTGTTTTTT.

In DNA form, the CDR3 reads TGTGCCAGTAGTAACTCCCAGGGGGCGCCCGGAAACACCATATATTTT. Translated, it gives CASSNSQGAPGNTIYF. The chain combines TRBV19 with TRBJ1-3; 8 bases agree with TRBD1. The CDR3 extends over 16 amino acids. Per the germline V gene, CDR1 is LNHDA and CDR2 is SQIVND (reference sequence). The ends lost 4 bases at V and 4 bases at J; junction bases unmatched: 9.

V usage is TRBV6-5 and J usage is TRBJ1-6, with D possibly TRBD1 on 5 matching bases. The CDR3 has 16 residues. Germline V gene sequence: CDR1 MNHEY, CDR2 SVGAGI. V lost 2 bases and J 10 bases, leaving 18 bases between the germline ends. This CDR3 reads CASSYGTGRDGSPLHF. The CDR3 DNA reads TGTGCCAGCAGTTACGGGACCGGACGCGACGGCTCACCCCTCCACTTT.

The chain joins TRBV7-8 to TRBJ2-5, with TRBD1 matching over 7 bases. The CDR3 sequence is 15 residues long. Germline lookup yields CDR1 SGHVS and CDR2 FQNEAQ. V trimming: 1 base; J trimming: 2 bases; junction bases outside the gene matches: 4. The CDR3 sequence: CASSLGRQGQETQYF. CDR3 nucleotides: TGTGCCAGCAGCTTAGGTCGACAGGGTCAAGAGACCCAGTACTTC.

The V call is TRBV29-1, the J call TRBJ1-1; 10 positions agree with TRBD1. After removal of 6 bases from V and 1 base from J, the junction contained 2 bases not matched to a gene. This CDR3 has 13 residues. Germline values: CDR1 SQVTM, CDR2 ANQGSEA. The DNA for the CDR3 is TGCAGCGTGTGGACAGGGGGGAACACTGAAGCTTTCTTT. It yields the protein CSVWTGGNTEAFF. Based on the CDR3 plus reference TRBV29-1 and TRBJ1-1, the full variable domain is SAVISQKPSRDICQRGTSLTIQCQVDSQVTMMFWYRQQPGQSLTLIATANQGSEATYESGFVIDKFPISRPNLTFSTLTVSNMSPEDSSIYLCSVWTGGNTEAFFGQGTRLTVV.

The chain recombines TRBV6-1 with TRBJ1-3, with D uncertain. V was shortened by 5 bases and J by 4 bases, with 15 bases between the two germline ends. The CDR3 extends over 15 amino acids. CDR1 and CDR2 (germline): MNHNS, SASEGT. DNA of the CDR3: TGTGCCAGCAGTTGGGAGTTAGTAGGCGGAAACACCATATATTTT. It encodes CASSWELVGGNTIYF.

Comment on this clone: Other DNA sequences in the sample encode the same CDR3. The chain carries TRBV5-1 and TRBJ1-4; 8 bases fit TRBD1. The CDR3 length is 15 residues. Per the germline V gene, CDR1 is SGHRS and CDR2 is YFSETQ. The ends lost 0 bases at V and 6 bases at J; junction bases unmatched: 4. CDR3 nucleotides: TGCGCCAGCAGCTTGGTTACAGGGGGTGATGAAAAACTGTTTTTT. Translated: CASSLVTGGDEKLFF. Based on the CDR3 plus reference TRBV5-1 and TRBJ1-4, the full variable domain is KAGVTQTPRYLIKTRGQQVTLSCSPISGHRSVSWYQQTPGQGLQFLFEYFSETQRNKGNFPGRFSGRQFSNSRSEMNVSTLELGDSALYLCASSLVTGGDEKLFFGSGTQLSVL.

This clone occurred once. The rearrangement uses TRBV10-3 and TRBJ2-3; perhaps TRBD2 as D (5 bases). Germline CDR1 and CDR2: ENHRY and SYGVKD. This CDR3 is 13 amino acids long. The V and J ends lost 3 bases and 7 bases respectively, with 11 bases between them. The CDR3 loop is CAISDSDSNTQYF. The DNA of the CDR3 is TGTGCCATCAGTGACTCGGACTCAAATACGCAGTATTTT.

CDR3 nucleotides: TGTGCCAGCGTAGACCGGGACACTCCCAGCGGCGAGCAGTACTTC. Its translation: CASVDRDTPSGEQYF. The chain links TRBV2 to TRBJ2-7; D is possibly TRBD1 (6 bases). The CDR3 length is 15 residues. Germline values: CDR1 SNHLY, CDR2 FYNNEI. Trimming pared 8 bases from V and 6 bases from J, leaving 23 bases between.

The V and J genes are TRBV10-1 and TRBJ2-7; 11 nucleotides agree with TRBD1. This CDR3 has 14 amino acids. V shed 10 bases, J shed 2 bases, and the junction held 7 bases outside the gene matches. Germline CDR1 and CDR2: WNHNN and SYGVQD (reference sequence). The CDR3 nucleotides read TGCGCCACCGGGACAGGGGGACTTCCCTACGAGCAGTACTTC. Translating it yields CATGTGGLPYEQYF.

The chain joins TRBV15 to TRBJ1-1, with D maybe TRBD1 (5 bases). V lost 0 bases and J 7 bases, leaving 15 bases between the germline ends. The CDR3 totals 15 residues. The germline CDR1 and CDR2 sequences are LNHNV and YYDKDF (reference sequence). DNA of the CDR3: TGTGCCACCAGCAGAGAAGGGCCTGACAGTAGTGAAGCTTTCTTT. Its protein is CATSREGPDSSEAFF.

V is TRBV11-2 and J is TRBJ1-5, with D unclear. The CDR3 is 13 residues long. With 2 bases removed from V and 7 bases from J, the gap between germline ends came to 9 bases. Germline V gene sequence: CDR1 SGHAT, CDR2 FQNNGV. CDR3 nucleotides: TGTGCCAGCAGCTTAAATGTTGCACAGCCCCAGCATTTT. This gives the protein CASSLNVAQPQHF.

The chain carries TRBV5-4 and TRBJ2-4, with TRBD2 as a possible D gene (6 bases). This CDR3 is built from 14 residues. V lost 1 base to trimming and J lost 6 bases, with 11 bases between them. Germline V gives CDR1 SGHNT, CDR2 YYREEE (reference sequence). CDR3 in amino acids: CASSLRGTVNIQYF. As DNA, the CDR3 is TGTGCCAGCAGCTTGCGGGGGACTGTAAACATTCAGTACTTC.

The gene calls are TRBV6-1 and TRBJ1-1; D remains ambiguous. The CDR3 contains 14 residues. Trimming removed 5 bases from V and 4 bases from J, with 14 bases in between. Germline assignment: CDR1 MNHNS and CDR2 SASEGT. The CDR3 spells CASSPATFVTEAFF. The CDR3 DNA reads TGTGCCAGCAGTCCCGCCACCTTTGTCACTGAAGCTTTCTTT.

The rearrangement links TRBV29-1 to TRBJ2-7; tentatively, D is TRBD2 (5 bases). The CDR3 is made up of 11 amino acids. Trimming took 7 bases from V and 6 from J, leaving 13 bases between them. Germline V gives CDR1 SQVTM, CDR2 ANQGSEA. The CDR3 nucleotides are TGCAGCGCCCGGAGGTGGCTCGAGCAGTACGTC. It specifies CSARRWLEQYV.